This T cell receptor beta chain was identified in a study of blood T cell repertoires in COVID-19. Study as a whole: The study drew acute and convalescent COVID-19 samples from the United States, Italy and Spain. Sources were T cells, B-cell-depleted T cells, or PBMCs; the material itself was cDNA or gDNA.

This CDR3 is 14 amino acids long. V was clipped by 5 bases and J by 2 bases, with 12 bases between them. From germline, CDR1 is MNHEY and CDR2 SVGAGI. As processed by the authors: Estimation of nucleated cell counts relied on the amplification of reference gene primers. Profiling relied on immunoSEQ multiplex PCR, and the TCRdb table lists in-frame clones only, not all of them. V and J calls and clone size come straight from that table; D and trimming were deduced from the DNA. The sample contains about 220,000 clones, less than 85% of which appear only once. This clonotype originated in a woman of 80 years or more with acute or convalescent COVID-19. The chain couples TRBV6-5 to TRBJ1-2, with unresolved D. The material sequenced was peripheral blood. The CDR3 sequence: CASSKDSRNYGYTF. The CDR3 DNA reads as TGTGCCAGCAGTAAGGACTCGAGGAACTATGGCTACACCTTC.